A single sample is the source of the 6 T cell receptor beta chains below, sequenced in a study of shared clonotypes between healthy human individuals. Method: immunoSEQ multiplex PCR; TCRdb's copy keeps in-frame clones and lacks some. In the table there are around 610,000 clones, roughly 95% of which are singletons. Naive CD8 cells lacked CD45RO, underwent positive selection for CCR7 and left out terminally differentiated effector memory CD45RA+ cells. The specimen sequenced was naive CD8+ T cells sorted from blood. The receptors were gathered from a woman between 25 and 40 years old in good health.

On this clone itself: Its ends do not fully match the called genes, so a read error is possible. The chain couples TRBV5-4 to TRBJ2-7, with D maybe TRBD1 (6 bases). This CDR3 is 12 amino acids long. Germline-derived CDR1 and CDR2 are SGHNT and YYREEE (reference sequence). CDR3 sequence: CASSDTGYEQYF. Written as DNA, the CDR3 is TGCGCCAGCAGCGATACAGGGTACGAGCAGTACTTC. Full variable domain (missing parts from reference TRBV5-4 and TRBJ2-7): ETGVTQSPTHLIKTRGQQVTLRCSSQSGHNTVSWYQQALGQGPQFIFQYYREEENGRGNFPPRFSGLQFPNYSSELNVNALELDDSALYLCASSDTGYEQYFGPGTRLTVT.

The CDR3 sequence is CASTLAGSYEQYF. The DNA for the CDR3 is TGTGCCAGCACCCTAGCGGGCTCCTACGAGCAGTACTTC. The rearrangement joins TRBV11-2 to TRBJ2-7; 8 bases agree with TRBD2. Germline trimming cut 7 bases from V and 0 bases from J; bases unmatched to any gene: 2. Germline loops: CDR1 SGHAT, CDR2 FQNNGV. The CDR3 loop spans 13 amino acids.

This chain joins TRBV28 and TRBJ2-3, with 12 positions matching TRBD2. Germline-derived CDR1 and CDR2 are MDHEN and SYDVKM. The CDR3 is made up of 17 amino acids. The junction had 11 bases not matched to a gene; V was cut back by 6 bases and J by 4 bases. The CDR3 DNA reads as TGTGCCAGCAGCTCTAGCGGGAGGGCCTGGGGGGCAGATACGCAGTATTTT. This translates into CASSSSGRAWGADTQYF.

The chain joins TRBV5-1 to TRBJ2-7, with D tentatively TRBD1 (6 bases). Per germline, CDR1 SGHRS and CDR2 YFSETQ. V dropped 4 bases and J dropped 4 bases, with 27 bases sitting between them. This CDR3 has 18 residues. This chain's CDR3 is CASSAEAGRGPGTYEQYF. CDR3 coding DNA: TGCGCCAGCAGCGCCGAAGCTGGCAGGGGACCGGGCACTTACGAGCAGTACTTC.

CDR3 in amino acids: CSGTFTGELFF. The CDR3 nucleotides are TGCAGCGGAACTTTCACCGGGGAGCTGTTTTTT. The V gene is TRBV29-1, the J gene TRBJ2-2; D call uncertain. Trimming took off 7 bases at V and 4 bases at J, with 7 bases between the two ends. CDR1 and CDR2 from the germline V gene are SQVTM and ANQGSEA. CDR3 size: 11 residues.

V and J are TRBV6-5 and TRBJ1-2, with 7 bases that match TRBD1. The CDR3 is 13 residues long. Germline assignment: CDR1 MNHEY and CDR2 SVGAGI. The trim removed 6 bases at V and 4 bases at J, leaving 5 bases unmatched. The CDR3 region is CASSLQGTYGYTF. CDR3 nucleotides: TGTGCCAGCAGCCTACAGGGGACCTATGGCTACACCTTC.